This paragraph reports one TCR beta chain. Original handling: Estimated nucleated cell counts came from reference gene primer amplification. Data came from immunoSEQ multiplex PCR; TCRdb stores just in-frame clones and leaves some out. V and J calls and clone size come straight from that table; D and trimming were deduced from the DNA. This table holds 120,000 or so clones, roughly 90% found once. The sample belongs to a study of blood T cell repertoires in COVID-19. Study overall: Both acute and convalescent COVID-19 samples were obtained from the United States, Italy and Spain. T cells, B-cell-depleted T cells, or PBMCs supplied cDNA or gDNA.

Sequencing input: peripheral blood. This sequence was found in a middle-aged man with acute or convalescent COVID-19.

The CDR3, as DNA: TGCGCCAGCAGCTCCCCTTCAGCGAATGAGCAGTTCTTC. Translated: CASSSPSANEQFF. The chain links TRBV5-1 to TRBJ2-1, with unresolved D. Germline V gene sequence: CDR1 SGHRS, CDR2 YFSETQ. The germline V and J ends were trimmed by 3 bases and 7 bases, with 11 bases remaining between them. The length of the CDR3 is 13 residues.